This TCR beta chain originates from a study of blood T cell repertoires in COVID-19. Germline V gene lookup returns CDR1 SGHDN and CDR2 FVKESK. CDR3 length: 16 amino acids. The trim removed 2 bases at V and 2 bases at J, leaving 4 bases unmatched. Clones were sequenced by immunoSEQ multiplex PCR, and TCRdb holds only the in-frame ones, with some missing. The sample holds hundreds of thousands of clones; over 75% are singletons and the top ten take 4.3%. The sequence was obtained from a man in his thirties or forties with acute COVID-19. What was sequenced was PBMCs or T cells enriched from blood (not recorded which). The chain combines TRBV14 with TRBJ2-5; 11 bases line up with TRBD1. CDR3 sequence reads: CASSQRTGGAQETQYF. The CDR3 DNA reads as TGTGCCAGCAGCCAACGGACAGGGGGCGCGCAAGAGACCCAGTACTTC.